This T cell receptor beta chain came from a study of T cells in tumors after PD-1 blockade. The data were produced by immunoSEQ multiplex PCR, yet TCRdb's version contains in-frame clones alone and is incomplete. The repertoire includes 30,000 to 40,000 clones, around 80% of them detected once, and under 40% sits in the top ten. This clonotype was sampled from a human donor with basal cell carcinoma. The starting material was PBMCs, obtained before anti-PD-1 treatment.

CDR3 residues: CASRWDSREELFF. The CDR3 DNA reads TGTGCCAGCAGGTGGGACAGTCGTGAGGAGCTGTTTTTT. The chain recombines TRBV7-2 with TRBJ2-2, with 7 bases aligning to TRBD1. Trimming took 6 bases from V and 10 from J; bases not matched to a gene: 8. This CDR3 region has 13 residues. Germline CDR1 is SGHTA and CDR2 is FQGNSA.